The rows below give T cell receptor beta chains drawn from one sample of a study of T cell responses to AZD1222 COVID-19 vaccine. Repertoires were generated with immunoSEQ multiplex PCR, while TCRdb's copy carries only in-frame clones and drops some. The profile covers some 150,000 clones, with around 94% appearing a single time and more than 0.8% taken by the ten largest. The source was peripheral blood, collected on day 0 of AZD1222 vaccination. The receptors here all came from an adult in good health. Both conserved end residues are part of each CDR3. A D gene is named only where the DNA matches it firmly. Not every row has a clone size; where given, it reads once, few, many or a size class.

NA,TRBV30,TRBJ1-5,NA,CAFRVNVRQPQHF,TGTGCCTTCAGGGTTAATGTAAGACAGCCCCAGCATTTT
NA,TRBV5-5,TRBJ1-3,NA,CASSFAGPSGNTIYF,TGTGCCAGCAGCTTCGCCGGACCCTCTGGAAACACCATATATTTT
NA,TRBV24-1,TRBJ1-2,TRBD1,CATSAPGTGGIGYTF,TGTGCCACCAGTGCCCCCGGGACAGGGGGCATTGGCTACACCTTC
NA,TRBV7-9,TRBJ2-1,NA,CASSFVPLDEQFF,TGTGCCAGCAGCTTTGTACCACTTGATGAGCAGTTCTTC
once,TRBV9,TRBJ2-1,NA,CASSLTSSYNEQFF,TGTGCCAGCAGCCTGACGAGCTCCTACAATGAGCAGTTCTTC
NA,TRBV5-1,TRBJ1-4,NA,CASSLDDIWSEKLFF,TGCGCCAGCAGCTTGGACGACATATGGAGTGAAAAACTGTTTTTT
NA,TRBV4-1,TRBJ1-5,NA,CASSQDLVDNQPQHF,TGCGCCAGCAGCCAAGATCTAGTGGATAATCAGCCCCAGCATTTT
NA,TRBV30,TRBJ1-1,TRBD1,CAWEGQPNTEAFF,TGTGCCTGGGAGGGACAGCCGAACACTGAAGCTTTCTTT
NA,TRBV20-1,TRBJ2-3,NA,CSASSWSTDTQYF,TGCAGTGCTAGTTCCTGGAGCACAGATACGCAGTATTTT
NA,TRBV9,TRBJ2-1,NA,CASSARGQRSYNEQFF,TGTGCCAGCAGCGCCCGAGGACAGCGATCCTACAATGAGCAGTTCTTC
NA,TRBV20-1,TRBJ1-2,NA,CSAREGANYGYTF,TGCAGTGCTCGTGAGGGAGCTAACTATGGCTACACCTTC
NA,TRBV12-5,TRBJ2-5,NA,CASGLYEGETQYF,TGTGCTAGTGGTTTGTATGAGGGGGAGACCCAGTACTTC
NA,TRBV18,TRBJ2-1,NA,CASSPGQHEQFF,TGTGCCAGCTCACCTGGACAGCATGAGCAGTTCTTC
few,TRBV6-1,TRBJ2-7,TRBD1,CASSEGTGMEEQYF,TGTGCCAGCAGTGAAGGGACAGGGATGGAAGAGCAGTACTTC
NA,TRBV3-1/TRBV3-2,TRBJ2-7,NA,CASSGSPLYEQYF,TGTGCCAGCAGTGGCAGTCCTCTCTACGAGCAGTACTTC
NA,TRBV28,TRBJ2-5,TRBD2,CASSRAWAGGETQYF,TGTGCCAGCAGCCGGGCATGGGCGGGGGGAGAGACCCAGTACTTC